The entry below describes one TCR beta chain. No antigen is known for it. This CDR3 has 17 residues. The table came from immunoSEQ multiplex PCR; TCRdb's copy has only in-frame clones and leaves some out. The repertoire consists of 300,000 or so clones, with roughly 88% occurring once and the leading ten covering roughly 0.96%. These data originate in a study of cytomegalovirus exposure and HLA in healthy donors. The study, taken as a whole, reports: Subsequent analysis showed first-cohort TCR clusters tending to co-occur in 120 validation repertoires. Reportedly, diagnosis of cytomegalovirus status by the classifier showed high specificity and sensitivity. In vitro work confirmed that a few CMV-associated chains recognize CMV antigens.

The TCR sequence derives from a man between 25 and 39 years old in good health and CMV-seronegative. Sequencing input: PBMCs. The gene calls are TRBV21-1 and TRBJ1-1; TRBD1, the table's D call, was not compared with the DNA. TRBV21-1 is shown as a pseudogene. The CDR3 is CASSKDGTQGENTEAFF. The CDR3 DNA sequence: TGTGCCAGCAGCAAAGATGGCACACAGGGGGAGAACACTGAAGCTTTCTTT.